Listed here are 16 T cell receptor beta chains from one sample, sequenced in a study of blood T cell repertoires in COVID-19. Sequencing was performed with immunoSEQ multiplex PCR; in TCRdb, only in-frame clones are kept and a portion is missing. The repertoire holds about 310,000 clones, with around 90% as singletons. Sequencing was carried out using PBMCs or T cells enriched from blood (not recorded which). Every receptor here comes from a young woman with acute COVID-19.

The V and J genes are TRBV2 and TRBJ1-1; 7 bases agree with TRBD1. This CDR3 is 14 amino acids long. V lost 3 bases and J lost 6; bases outside the gene matches: 7. Germline V lookup: CDR1 SNHLY, CDR2 FYNNEI. The CDR3 DNA follows: TGTGCCAGCAGTGACCCAGGGGGTAGAGCTGAAGCTTTCTTT. Protein product: CASSDPGGRAEAFF.

The J gene is TRBJ2-1, the V gene TRBV11-3, with TRBD2 identical over 10 bases. Germline V gene sequence: CDR1 SGHNT, CDR2 YENEEA. CDR3 length: 16 amino acids. V trimming: 5 bases; J trimming: 2 bases; junction bases outside the gene matches: 6. CDR3 sequence reads: CASSARTSGPYNEQFF. The CDR3 DNA is TGTGCCAGCAGCGCCCGGACTAGCGGACCCTACAATGAGCAGTTCTTC. The full variable domain, with the rest looked up from reference TRBV11-3 and TRBJ2-1, is EAGVVQSPRYKIIEKKQPVAFWCNPISGHNTLYWYLQNLGQGPELLIRYENEEAVDDSQLPKDRFSAERLKGVDSTLKIQPAELGDSAVYLCASSARTSGPYNEQFFGPGTRLTVL.

This chain connects TRBV19 to TRBJ2-1; TRBD1 might be the D (6 bases). The germline V gene has CDR1 LNHDA and CDR2 SQIVND (reference sequence). The CDR3 extends over 15 amino acids. The V and J ends lost 10 bases and 5 bases respectively, with 21 bases between them. This chain's CDR3 is CATYQGRRGNNEQFF. In DNA form, the CDR3 reads TGTGCCACTTACCAGGGGAGACGAGGAAACAATGAGCAGTTCTTC.

The chain is built from TRBV9 and TRBJ1-4; D not resolved. Trimming shortened V by 5 bases and J by 2 bases, and 13 bases separated the two germline ends. Germline V gives CDR1 SGDLS, CDR2 YYNGEE. This CDR3 spans 15 amino acids. CDR3 region: CASSVGEETNEKLFF. The DNA for the CDR3 is TGTGCCAGCAGTGTCGGGGAGGAGACTAATGAAAAACTGTTTTTT.

The chain joins TRBV29-1 to TRBJ2-5; 14 nucleotides match TRBD2. The junction had 5 bases not matched to a gene; V was cut back by 6 bases and J by 5 bases. CDR1 SQVTM and CDR2 ANQGSEA come from the germline V gene. The CDR3 has 14 amino acids. CDR3 sequence (DNA): TGCAGCGTCCTATGGACTAGCGGGAGGGAGACCCAGTACTTC. It yields the protein CSVLWTSGRETQYF. Using reference TRBV29-1 and TRBJ2-5 for the parts outside the CDR3, the full variable domain is SAVISQKPSRDICQRGTSLTIQCQVDSQVTMMFWYRQQPGQSLTLIATANQGSEATYESGFVIDKFPISRPNLTFSTLTVSNMSPEDSSIYLCSVLWTSGRETQYFGPGTRLLVL.

The chain employs TRBV27 and TRBJ1-4; 8 positions agree with TRBD1. J was trimmed by 4 bases and V by 3 bases; bases with no gene match: 4. Germline V lookup: CDR1 MNHEY, CDR2 SMNVEV (reference sequence). The CDR3 totals 15 residues. The CDR3 coding sequence is TGTGCCAGCAGTTTCGGACAGGGACGTAATGAAAAACTGTTTTTT. It specifies CASSFGQGRNEKLFF.

The V and J genes are TRBV5-1 and TRBJ1-5, with D tentatively TRBD1 (5 bases). V lost 6 bases and J lost 3, with 16 bases in between. This CDR3 comprises 15 residues. From germline, CDR1 is SGHRS and CDR2 YFSETQ. CDR3 residues: CASKVQVGANQPQHF. For the CDR3, the DNA is TGCGCCAGCAAGGTACAGGTCGGCGCCAATCAGCCCCAGCATTTT.

The chain employs TRBV6-5 and TRBJ1-2; D not resolved. The V and J ends lost 11 bases and 8 bases respectively, with 21 bases between them. This CDR3 has 13 residues. Germline assignment: CDR1 MNHEY and CDR2 SVGAGI. In nucleotides, the CDR3 is TGTGCCGGCCGAAGATCAGGTAACCGGGGCTACACCTTC. Translation gives CAGRRSGNRGYTF.

The rearrangement uses TRBV5-1 and TRBJ1-2; 10 positions agree with TRBD1. Germline loops: CDR1 SGHRS, CDR2 YFSETQ. CDR3 size: 14 residues. Unmatched junction bases numbered 4, after V lost 4 bases and J lost 4 bases. The DNA for the CDR3 is TGCGCCAGCAGCCCGGGACAGGGGAGCTATGGCTACACCTTC. Translated, it gives CASSPGQGSYGYTF.

Note on this clone: Other DNA variants within this sample encode the same CDR3. The chain is built from TRBV7-2 and TRBJ1-5; a possible D gene is TRBD1 (5 bases). V was trimmed by 1 base and J by 3 bases, leaving 7 bases between them. There are 14 residues in the CDR3. The V gene's germline CDR1 is SGHTA and CDR2 FQGNSA. The DNA for the CDR3 is TGTGCCAGCAGCTTAGACAGGTCCAATCAGCCCCAGCATTTT. This sequence encodes CASSLDRSNQPQHF.

The chain has TRBV5-1 and TRBJ1-3, with 7 positions matching TRBD1. Trimming cost V 4 bases and J 0 bases; bases outside gene matches: 7. The CDR3 totals 16 residues. In germline, CDR1 is SGHRS, CDR2 YFSETQ. The CDR3 sequence: CASSNPGQLSGNTIYF. Here the CDR3 DNA reads TGCGCCAGCAGCAACCCGGGACAGCTCTCTGGAAACACCATATATTTT.

The chain has TRBV5-4 and TRBJ2-1; 14 bases fit TRBD2. In germline, CDR1 is SGHNT, CDR2 YYREEE (reference sequence). V trimming: 3 bases; J trimming: 7 bases; junction bases outside the gene matches: 9. CDR3 length: 17 amino acids. The CDR3 is CASSSGTSGRGINEQFF. In nucleotides, the CDR3 is TGTGCCAGCAGCTCCGGGACTAGCGGGAGAGGAATAAATGAGCAGTTCTTC.

This clone showed up just once. The rearrangement joins TRBV28 to TRBJ1-3; 9 bases match TRBD1. The J segment lost 7 bases and the V segment lost 9 bases, leaving 10 bases of the junction unmatched. This CDR3 contains 14 residues. Germline V gene sequence: CDR1 MDHEN, CDR2 SYDVKM. The CDR3 loop reads CASYPGQGGNTIYF. The DNA of the CDR3 is TGTGCCAGTTATCCGGGACAGGGAGGGAACACCATATATTTT.

The V gene is TRBV5-1, the J gene TRBJ2-1; D possibly corresponds to TRBD2 (5 bases). Trimming took 0 bases from V and 8 from J, leaving 12 bases between them. This CDR3 region has 14 residues. Per germline, CDR1 SGHRS and CDR2 YFSETQ. Written as DNA, the CDR3 is TGCGCCAGCAGCTTGGTAACTAGTTCTTATGAGCAGTTCTTC. This translates into CASSLVTSSYEQFF.

About this clone itself: The junction departs from the called germline gene at one end, perhaps through a read error. The chain uses TRBV18 and TRBJ1-2, with a possible D match to TRBD1 (5 bases). CDR1 and CDR2 from the germline V gene are KGHSH and LQKENI. The CDR3 totals 16 residues. CDR3 region: CATSRGANWSQHGYTF. CDR3 nucleotide sequence: TGTGCCACCTCACGTGGGGCCAATTGGAGTCAACATGGCTACACCTTC.

The chain carries TRBV27 and TRBJ2-5; 8 bases fit TRBD2. The CDR3 is made up of 15 amino acids. Germline loops: CDR1 MNHEY, CDR2 SMNVEV (reference sequence). After removal of 2 bases from V and 7 bases from J, the junction contained 9 bases not matched to a gene. CDR3 bases: TGTGCCAGCAGTTTAGGGATTAGCGGGACTGGGACCCAGTACTTC. It translates to CASSLGISGTGTQYF.